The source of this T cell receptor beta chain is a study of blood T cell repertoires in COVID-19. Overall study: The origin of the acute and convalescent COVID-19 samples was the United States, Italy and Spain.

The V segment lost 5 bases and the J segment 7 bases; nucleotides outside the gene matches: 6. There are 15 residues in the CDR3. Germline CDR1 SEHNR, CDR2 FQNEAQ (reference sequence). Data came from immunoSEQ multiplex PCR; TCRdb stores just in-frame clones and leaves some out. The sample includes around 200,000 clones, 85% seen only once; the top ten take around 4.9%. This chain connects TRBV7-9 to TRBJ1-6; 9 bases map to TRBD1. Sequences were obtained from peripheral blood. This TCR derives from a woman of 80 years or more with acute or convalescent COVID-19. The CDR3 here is CASSPQGAENSPLHF. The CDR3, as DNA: TGTGCCAGCAGCCCACAGGGGGCTGAGAATTCACCCCTCCACTTT.